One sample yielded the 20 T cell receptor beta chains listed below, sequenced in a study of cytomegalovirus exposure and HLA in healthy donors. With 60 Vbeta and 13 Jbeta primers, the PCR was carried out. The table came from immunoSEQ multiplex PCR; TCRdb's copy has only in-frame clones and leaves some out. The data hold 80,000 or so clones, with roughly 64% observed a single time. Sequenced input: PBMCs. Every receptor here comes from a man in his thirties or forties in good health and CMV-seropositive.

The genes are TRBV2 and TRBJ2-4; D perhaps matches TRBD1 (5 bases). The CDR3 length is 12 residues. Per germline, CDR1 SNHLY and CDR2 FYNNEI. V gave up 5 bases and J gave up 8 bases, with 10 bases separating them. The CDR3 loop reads CASSPQGYIQYF. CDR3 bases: TGTGCCAGCAGTCCTCAGGGTTACATTCAGTACTTC. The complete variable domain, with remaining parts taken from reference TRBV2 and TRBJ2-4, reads EPEVTQTPSHQVTQMGQEVILRCVPISNHLYFYWYRQILGQKVEFLVSFYNNEISEKSEIFDDQFSVERPDGSNFTLKIRSTKLEDSAMYFCASSPQGYIQYFGAGTRLSVL.

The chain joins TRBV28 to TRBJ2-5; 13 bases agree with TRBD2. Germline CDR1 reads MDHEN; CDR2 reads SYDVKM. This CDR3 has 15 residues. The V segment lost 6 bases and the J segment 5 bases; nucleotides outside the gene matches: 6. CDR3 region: CASRPGLAGWETQYF. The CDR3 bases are TGTGCCAGCAGACCGGGACTAGCGGGATGGGAGACCCAGTACTTC. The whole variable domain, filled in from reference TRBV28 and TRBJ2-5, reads DVKVTQSSRYLVKRTGEKVFLECVQDMDHENMFWYRQDPGLGLRLIYFSYDVKMKEKGDIPEGYSVSREKKERFSLILESASTNQTSMYLCASRPGLAGWETQYFGPGTRLLVL.

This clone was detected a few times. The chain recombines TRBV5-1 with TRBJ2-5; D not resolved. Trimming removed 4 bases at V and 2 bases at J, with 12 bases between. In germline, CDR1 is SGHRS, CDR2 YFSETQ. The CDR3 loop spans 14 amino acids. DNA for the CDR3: TGCGCCAGCAGCCCGTTGGTCAGGCAAGAGACCCAGTACTTC. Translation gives CASSPLVRQETQYF.

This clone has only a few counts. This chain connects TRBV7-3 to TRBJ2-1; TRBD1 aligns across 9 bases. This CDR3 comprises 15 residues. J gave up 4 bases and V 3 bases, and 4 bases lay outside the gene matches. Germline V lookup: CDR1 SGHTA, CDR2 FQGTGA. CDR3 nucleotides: TGTGCCAGCAGCTTCACAGGGGGCTATTACAATGAGCAGTTCTTC. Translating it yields CASSFTGGYYNEQFF. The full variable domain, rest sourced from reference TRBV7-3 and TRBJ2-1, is GAGVSQTPSNKVTEKGKYVELRCDPISGHTALYWYRQSLGQGPEFLIYFQGTGAADDSGLPNDRFFAVRPEGSVSTLKIQRTERGDSAVYLCASSFTGGYYNEQFFGPGTRLTVL.

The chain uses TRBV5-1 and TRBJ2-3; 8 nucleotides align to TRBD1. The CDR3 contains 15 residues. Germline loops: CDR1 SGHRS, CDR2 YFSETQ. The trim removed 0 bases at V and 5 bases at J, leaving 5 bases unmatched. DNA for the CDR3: TGCGCCAGCAGCTTGGAACAGGGGGTTGGAGATACGCAGTATTTT. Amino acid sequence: CASSLEQGVGDTQYF.

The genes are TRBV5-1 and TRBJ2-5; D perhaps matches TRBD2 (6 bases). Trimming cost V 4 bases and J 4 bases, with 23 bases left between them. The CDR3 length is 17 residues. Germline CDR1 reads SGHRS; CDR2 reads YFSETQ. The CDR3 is CASSRTRDSRPGETQYF. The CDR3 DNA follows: TGCGCCAGCAGCCGAACAAGGGACTCCCGTCCGGGAGAGACCCAGTACTTC.

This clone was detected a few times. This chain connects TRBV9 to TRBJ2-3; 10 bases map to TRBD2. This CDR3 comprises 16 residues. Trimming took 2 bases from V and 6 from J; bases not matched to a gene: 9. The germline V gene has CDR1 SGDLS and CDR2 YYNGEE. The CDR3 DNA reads TGTGCCAGCAGCGTCGCTAGCGGGAGTGGGACTGATACGCAGTATTTT. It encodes CASSVASGSGTDTQYF.

As DNA, the CDR3 is TGTGCCAGCAGGACCACTAGCGTTGATACGCAGTATTTT. Translating gives CASRTTSVDTQYF. The chain employs TRBV28 and TRBJ2-3, with TRBD2 matching 7 bases. The junction had 6 bases not matched to a gene; V was cut back by 6 bases and J by 6 bases. Germline V gene lookup returns CDR1 MDHEN and CDR2 SYDVKM. The CDR3 is made up of 13 amino acids.

CDR3 coding DNA: TGTGCCAGCAGTTTAGCGGGAGGGCGGGACAATGAGCAGTTCTTC. Translating gives CASSLAGGRDNEQFF. The chain couples TRBV28 to TRBJ2-1; 9 bases are a match to TRBD2. The CDR3 covers 15 residues. Looked up from germline, CDR1 is MDHEN and CDR2 is SYDVKM. V shed 2 bases, J shed 5 bases, and the junction held 4 bases outside the gene matches.

The CDR3 nucleotides read TGCGCCAGCAGCGCGGGACTAGCGGCCCAAGAGACCCAGTACTTC. It is translated as CASSAGLAAQETQYF. The rearrangement links TRBV5-1 to TRBJ2-5, with 11 nucleotides matching TRBD2. The J segment lost 1 base and the V segment lost 4 bases, leaving 3 bases of the junction unmatched. This CDR3 has 15 amino acids. The germline CDR1 and CDR2 sequences are SGHRS and YFSETQ.

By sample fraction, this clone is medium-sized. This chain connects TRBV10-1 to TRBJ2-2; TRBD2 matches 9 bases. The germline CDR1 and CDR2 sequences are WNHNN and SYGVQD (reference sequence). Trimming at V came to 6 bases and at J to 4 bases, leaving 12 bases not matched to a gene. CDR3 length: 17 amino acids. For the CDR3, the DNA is TGCGCCAGCAGGAGGGTAGCGGGAGTTGGAGGCACCGGGGAGCTGTTTTTT. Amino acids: CASRRVAGVGGTGELFF.

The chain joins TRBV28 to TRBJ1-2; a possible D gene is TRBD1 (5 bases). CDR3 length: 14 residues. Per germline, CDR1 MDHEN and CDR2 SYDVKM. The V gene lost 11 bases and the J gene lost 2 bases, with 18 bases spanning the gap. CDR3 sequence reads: CAVQEGYGNYGYTF. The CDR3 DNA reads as TGTGCCGTACAGGAGGGGTATGGAAACTATGGCTACACCTTC.

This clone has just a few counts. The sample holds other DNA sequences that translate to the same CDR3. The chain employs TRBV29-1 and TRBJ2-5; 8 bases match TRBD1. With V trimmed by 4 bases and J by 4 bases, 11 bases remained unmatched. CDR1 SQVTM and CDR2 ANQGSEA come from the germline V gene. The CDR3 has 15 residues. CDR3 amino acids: CSVAPTGAIRETQYF. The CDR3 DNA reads TGCAGCGTTGCCCCGACAGGGGCGATCCGAGAGACCCAGTACTTC.

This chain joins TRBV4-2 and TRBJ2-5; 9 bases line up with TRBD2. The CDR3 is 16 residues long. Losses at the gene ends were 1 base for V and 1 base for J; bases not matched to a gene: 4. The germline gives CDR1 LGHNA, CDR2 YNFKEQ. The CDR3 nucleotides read TGTGCCAGCAGCCAAGGACCTAGCGGGGTCCAAGAGACCCAGTACTTC. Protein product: CASSQGPSGVQETQYF.

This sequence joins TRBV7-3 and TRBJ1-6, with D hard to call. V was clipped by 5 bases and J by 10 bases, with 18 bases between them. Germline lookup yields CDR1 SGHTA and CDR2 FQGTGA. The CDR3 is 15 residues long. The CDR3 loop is CASSHEGGGISPLHF. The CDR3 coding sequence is TGTGCCAGCAGCCATGAGGGCGGAGGGATATCACCCCTCCACTTT.

CDR3 protein: CASSTSYTEAFF. CDR3 DNA: TGTGCCAGTAGTACCTCTTACACTGAAGCTTTCTTT. The V and J genes are TRBV19 and TRBJ1-1; D is unresolved. V was shortened by 4 bases and J by 3 bases, with 6 bases between the two germline ends. Germline V CDR1 and CDR2: LNHDA, SQIVND (reference sequence). The CDR3 has 12 amino acids.

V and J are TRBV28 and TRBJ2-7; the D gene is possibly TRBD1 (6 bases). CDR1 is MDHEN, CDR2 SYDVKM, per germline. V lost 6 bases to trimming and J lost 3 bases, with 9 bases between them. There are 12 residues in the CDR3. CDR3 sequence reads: CASSTRGYEQYF. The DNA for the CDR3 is TGTGCCAGCAGCACCAGGGGCTACGAGCAGTACTTC. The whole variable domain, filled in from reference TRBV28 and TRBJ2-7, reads DVKVTQSSRYLVKRTGEKVFLECVQDMDHENMFWYRQDPGLGLRLIYFSYDVKMKEKGDIPEGYSVSREKKERFSLILESASTNQTSMYLCASSTRGYEQYFGPGTRLTVT.

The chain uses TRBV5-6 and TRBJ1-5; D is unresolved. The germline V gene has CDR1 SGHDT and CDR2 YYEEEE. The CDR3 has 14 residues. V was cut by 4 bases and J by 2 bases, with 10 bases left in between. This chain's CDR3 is CASSTWQGNQPQHF. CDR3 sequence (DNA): TGTGCCAGCAGCACGTGGCAGGGCAATCAGCCCCAGCATTTT.

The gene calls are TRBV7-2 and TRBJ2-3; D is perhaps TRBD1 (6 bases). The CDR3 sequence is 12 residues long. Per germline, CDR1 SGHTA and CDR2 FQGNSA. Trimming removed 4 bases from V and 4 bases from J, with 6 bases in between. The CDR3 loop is CASSYRADTQYF. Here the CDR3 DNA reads TGTGCCAGCAGCTACAGGGCAGATACGCAGTATTTT.

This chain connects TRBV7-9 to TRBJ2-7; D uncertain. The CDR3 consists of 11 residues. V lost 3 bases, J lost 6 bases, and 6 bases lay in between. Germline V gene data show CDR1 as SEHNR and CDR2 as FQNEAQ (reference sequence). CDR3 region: CASSFLLEQYF. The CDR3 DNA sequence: TGTGCCAGCAGCTTTCTCCTCGAGCAGTACTTC.